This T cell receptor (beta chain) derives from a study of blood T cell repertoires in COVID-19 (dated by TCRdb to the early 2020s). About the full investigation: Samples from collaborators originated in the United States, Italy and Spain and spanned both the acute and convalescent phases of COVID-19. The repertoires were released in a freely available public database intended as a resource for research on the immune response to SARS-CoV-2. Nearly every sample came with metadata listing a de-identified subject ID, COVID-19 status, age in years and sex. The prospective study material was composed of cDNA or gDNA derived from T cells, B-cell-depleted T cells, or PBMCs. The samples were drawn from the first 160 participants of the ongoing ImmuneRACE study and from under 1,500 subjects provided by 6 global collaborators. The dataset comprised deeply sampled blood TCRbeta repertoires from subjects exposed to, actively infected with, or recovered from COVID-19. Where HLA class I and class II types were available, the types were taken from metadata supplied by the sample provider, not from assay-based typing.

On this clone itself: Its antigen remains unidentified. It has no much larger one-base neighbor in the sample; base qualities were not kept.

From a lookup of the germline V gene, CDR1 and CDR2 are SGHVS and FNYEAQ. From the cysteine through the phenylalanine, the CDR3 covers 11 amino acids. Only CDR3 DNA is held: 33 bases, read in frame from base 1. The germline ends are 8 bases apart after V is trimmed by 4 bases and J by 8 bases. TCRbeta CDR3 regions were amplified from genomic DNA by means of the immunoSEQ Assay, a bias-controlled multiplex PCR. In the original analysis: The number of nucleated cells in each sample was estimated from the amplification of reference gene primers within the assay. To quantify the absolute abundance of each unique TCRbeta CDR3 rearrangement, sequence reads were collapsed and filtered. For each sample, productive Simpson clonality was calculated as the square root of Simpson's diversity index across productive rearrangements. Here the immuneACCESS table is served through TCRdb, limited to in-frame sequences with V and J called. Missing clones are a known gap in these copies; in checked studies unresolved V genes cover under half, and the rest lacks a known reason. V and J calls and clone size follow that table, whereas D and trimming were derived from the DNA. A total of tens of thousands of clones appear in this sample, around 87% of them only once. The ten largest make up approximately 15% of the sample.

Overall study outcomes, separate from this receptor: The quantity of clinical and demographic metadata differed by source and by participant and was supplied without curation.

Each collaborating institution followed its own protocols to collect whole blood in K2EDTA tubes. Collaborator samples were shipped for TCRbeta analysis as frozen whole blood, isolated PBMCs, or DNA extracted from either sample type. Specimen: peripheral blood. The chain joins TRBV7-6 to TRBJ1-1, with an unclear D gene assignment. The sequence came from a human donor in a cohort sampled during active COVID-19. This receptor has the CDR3 CASSSSEEAFF. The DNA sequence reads TGTGCCAGCAGCTCGAGTGAGGAAGCTTTCTTT.